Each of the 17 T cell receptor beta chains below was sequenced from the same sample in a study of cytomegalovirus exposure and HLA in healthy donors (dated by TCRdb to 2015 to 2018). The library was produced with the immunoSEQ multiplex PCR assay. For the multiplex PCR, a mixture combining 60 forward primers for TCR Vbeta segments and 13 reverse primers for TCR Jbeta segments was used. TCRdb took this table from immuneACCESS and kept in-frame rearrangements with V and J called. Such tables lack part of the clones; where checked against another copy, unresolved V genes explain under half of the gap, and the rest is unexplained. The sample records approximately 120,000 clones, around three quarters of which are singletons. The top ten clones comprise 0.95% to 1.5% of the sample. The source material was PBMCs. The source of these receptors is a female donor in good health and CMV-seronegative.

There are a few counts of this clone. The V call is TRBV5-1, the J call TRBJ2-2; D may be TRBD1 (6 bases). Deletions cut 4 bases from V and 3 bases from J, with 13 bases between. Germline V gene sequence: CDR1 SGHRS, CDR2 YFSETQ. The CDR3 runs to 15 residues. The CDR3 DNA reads TGCGCCAGCAGCGGTTCCAACAGGGACACCGGGGAGCTGTTTTTT. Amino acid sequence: CASSGSNRDTGELFF.

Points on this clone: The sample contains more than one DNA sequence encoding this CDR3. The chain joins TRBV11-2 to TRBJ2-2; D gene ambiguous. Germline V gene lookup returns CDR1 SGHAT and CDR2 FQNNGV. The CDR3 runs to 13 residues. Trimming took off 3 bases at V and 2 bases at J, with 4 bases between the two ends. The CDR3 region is CASSFTNTGELFF. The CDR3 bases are TGTGCCAGCAGCTTCACAAACACCGGGGAGCTGTTTTTT.

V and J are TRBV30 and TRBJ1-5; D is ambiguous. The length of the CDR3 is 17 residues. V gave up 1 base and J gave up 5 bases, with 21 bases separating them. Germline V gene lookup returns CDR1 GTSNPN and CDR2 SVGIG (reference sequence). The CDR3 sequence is CAWSDRSGRLPYQPQHF. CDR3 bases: TGTGCCTGGAGTGACAGAAGCGGGCGACTCCCCTATCAGCCCCAGCATTTT.

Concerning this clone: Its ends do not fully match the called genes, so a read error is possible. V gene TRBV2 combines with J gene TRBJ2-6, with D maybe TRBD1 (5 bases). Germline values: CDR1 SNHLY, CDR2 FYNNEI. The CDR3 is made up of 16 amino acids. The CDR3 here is CASSEAVVRGANGLTF. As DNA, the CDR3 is TGTGCCAGCAGTGAAGCTGTAGTTCGTGGGGCCAACGGCCTGACTTTC.

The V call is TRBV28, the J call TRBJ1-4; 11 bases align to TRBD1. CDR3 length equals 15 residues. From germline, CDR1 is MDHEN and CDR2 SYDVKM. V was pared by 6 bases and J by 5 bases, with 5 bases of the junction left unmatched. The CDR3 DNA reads TGTGCCAGCAGGCGGACAGGGGGCGGGAATGAAAAACTGTTTTTT. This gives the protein CASRRTGGGNEKLFF.

The CDR3 nucleotides read TGTGCCAGCAGCTCCGACAGGATAGAGACCCAGTACTTC. It encodes CASSSDRIETQYF. V and J are TRBV11-2 and TRBJ2-5; TRBD1 is a possible D gene (6 bases). The CDR3 spans 13 residues. Germline CDR1 and CDR2: SGHAT and FQNNGV. Trimming took 4 bases from V and 4 from J, leaving 10 bases between them.

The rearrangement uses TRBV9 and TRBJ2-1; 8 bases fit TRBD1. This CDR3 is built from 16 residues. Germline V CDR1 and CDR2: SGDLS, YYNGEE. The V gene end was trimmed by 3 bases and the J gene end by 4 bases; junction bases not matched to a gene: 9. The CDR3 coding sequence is TGTGCCAGCAGCGCATCGCAGGGGGCCAATTACAATGAGCAGTTCTTC. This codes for CASSASQGANYNEQFF.

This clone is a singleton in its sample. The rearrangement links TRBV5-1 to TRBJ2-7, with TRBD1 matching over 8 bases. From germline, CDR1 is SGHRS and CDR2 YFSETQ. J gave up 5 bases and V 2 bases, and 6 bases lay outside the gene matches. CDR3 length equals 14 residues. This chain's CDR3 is CASSFGQGTDEQYF. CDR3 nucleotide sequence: TGCGCCAGCAGCTTTGGACAGGGTACTGACGAGCAGTACTTC.

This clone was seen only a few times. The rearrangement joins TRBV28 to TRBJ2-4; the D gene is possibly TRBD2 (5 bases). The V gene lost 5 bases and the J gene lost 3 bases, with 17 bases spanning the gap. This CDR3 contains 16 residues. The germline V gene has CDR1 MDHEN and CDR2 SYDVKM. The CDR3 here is CASSVGRGEDKNIQYF. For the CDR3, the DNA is TGTGCCAGCAGTGTTGGCCGGGGAGAGGACAAAAACATTCAGTACTTC.

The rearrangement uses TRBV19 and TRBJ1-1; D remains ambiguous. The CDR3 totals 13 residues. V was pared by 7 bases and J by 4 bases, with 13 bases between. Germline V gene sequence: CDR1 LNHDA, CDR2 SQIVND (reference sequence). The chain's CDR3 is CASTPVVGTEAFF. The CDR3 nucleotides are TGTGCCAGTACCCCGGTCGTCGGCACTGAAGCTTTCTTT. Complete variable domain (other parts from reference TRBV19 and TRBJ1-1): DGGITQSPKYLFRKEGQNVTLSCEQNLNHDAMYWYRQDPGQGLRLIYYSQIVNDFQKGDIAEGYSVSREKKESFPLTVTSAQKNPTAFYLCASTPVVGTEAFFGQGTRLTVV.

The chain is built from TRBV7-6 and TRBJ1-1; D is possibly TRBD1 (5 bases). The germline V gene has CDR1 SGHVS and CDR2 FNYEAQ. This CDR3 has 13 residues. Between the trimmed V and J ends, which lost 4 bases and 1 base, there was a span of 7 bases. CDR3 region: CASSYTGNTEAFF. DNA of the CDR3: TGTGCCAGCAGCTATACAGGGAACACTGAAGCTTTCTTT.

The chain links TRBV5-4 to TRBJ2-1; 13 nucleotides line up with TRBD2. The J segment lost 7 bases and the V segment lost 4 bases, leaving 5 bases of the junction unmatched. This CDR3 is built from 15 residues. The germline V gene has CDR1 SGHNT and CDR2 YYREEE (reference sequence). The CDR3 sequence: CASSPGLAGFNEQFF. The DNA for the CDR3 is TGTGCCAGCAGCCCGGGACTAGCGGGATTTAATGAGCAGTTCTTC.

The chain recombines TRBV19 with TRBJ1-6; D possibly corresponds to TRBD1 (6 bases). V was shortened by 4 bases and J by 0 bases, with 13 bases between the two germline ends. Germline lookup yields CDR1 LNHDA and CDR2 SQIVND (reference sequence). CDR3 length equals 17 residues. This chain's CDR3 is CASSTPGHSSYNSPLHF. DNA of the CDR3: TGTGCCAGTAGTACACCGGGACATAGCTCCTATAATTCACCCCTCCACTTT.

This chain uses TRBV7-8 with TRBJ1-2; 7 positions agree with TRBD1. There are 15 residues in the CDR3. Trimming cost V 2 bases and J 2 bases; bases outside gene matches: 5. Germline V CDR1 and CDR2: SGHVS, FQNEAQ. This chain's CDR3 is CASSLTGQVNYGYTF. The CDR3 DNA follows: TGTGCCAGCAGCTTAACCGGACAGGTCAACTATGGCTACACCTTC.

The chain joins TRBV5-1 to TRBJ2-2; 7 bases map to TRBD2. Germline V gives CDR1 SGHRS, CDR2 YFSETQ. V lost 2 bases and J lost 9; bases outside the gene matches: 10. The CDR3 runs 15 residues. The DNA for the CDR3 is TGCGCCAGCAGCTTTGCGGGGGAAAAGCTCTGGGAGCTGTTTTTT. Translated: CASSFAGEKLWELFF.

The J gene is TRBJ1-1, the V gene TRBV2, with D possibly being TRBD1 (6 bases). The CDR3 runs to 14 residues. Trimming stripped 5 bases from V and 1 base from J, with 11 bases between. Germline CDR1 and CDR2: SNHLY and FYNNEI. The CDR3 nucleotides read TGTGCCAGCAGTCTCGAGACAGGGAACACTGAAGCTTTCTTT. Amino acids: CASSLETGNTEAFF.

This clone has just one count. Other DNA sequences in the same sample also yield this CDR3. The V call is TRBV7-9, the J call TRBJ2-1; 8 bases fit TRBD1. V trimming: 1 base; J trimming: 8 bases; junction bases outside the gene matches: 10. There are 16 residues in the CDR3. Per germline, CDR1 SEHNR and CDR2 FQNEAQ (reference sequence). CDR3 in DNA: TGTGCCAGCAGCTTAGAGGTCAGGGGGCTTGTGGATGAGCAGTTCTTC. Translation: CASSLEVRGLVDEQFF.